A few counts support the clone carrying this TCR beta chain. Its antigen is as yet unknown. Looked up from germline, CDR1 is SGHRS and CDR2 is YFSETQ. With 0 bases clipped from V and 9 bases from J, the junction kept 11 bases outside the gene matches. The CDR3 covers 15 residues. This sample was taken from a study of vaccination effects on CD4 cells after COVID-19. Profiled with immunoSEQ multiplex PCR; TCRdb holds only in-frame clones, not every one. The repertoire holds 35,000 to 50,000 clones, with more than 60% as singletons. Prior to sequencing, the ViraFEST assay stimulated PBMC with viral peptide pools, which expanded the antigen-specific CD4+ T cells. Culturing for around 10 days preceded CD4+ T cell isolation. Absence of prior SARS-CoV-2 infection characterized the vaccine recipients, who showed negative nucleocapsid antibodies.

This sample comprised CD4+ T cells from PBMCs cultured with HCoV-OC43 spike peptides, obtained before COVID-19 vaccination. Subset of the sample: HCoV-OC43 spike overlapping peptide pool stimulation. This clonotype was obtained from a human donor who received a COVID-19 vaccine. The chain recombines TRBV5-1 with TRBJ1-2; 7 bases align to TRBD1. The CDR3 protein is CASSLGDSGTSSYTF. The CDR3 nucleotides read TGCGCCAGCAGCTTGGGGGACAGCGGAACTAGCAGCTACACCTTC.